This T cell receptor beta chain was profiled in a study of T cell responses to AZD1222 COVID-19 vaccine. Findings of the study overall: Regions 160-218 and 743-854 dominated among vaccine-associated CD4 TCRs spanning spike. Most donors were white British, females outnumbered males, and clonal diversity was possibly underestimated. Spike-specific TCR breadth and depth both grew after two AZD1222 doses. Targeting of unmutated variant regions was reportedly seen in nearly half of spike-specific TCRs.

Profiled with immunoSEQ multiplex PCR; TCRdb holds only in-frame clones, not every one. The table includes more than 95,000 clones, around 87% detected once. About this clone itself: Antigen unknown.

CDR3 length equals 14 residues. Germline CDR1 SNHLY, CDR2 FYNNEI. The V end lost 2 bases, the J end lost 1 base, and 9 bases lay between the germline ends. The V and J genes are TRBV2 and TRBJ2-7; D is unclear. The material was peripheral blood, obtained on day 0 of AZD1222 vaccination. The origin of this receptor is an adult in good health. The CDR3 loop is CASSERPDSYEQYF. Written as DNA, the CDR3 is TGTGCCAGCAGTGAACGTCCAGATTCCTACGAGCAGTACTTC.